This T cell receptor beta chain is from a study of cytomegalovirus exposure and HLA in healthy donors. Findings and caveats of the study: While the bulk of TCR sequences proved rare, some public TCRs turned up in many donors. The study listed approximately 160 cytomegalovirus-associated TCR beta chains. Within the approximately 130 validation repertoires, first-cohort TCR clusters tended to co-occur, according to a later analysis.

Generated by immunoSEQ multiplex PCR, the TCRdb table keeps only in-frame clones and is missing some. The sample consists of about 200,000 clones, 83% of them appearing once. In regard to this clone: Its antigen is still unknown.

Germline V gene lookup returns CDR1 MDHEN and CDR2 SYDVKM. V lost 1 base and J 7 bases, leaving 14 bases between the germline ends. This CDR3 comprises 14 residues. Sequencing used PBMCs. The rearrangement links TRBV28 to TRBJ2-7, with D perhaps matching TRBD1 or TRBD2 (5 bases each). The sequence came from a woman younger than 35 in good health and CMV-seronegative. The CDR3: CASSLSQWGREQYF. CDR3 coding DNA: TGTGCCAGCAGTTTATCCCAGTGGGGACGGGAGCAGTACTTC.